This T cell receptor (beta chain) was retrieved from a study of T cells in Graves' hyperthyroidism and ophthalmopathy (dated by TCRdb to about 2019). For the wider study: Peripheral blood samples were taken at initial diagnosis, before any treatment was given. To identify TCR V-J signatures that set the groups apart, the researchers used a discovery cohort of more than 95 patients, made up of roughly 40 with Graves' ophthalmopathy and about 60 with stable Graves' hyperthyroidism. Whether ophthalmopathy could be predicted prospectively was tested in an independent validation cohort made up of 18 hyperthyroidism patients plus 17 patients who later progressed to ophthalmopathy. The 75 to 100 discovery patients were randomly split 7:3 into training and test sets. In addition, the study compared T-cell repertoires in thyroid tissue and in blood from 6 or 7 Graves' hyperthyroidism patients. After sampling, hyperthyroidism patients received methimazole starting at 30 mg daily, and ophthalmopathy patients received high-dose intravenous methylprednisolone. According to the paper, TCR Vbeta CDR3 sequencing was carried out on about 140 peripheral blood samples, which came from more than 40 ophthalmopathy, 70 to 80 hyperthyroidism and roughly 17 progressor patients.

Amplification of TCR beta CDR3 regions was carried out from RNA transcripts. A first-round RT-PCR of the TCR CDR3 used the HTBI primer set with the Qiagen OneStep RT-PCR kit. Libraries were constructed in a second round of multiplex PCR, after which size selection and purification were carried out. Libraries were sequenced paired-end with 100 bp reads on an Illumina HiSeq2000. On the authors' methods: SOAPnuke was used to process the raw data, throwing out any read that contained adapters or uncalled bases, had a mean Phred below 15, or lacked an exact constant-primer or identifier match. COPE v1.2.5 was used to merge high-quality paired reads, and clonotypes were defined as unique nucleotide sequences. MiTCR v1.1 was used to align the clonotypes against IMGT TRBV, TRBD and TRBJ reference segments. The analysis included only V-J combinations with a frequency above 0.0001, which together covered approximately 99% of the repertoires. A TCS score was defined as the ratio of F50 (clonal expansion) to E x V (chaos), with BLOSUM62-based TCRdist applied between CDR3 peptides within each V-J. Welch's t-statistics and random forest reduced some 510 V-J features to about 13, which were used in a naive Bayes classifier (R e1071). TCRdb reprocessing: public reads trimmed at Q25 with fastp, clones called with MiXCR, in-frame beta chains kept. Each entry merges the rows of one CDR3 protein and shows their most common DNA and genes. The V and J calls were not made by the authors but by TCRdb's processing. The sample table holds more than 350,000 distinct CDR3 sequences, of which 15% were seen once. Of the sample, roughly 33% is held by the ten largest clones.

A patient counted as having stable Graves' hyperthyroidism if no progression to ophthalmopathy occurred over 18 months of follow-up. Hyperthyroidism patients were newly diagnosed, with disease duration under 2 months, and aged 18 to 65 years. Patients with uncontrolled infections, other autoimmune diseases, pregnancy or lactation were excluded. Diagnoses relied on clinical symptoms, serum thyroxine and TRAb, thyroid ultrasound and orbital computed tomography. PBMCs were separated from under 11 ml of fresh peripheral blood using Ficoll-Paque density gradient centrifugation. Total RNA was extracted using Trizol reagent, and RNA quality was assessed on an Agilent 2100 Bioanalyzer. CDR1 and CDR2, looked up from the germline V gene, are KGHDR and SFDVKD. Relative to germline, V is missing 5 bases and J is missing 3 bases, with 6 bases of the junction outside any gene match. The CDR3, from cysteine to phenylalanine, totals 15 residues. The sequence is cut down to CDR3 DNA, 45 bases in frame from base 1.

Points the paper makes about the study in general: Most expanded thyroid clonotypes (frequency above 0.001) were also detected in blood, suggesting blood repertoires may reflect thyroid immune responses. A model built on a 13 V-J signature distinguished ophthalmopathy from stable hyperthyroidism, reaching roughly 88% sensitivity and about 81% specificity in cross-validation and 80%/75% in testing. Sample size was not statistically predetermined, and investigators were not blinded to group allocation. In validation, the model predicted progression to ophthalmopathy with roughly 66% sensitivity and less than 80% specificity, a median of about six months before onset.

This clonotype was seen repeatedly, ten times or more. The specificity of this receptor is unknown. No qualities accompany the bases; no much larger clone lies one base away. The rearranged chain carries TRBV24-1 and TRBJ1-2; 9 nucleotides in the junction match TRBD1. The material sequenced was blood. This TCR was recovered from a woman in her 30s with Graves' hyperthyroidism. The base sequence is TGTGCCACCAGTGCCCCGGACAGGGGCGACTATGGCTACACCTTC. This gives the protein CATSAPDRGDYGYTF.